Shown below are 9 T cell receptor beta chains from a single sample sequenced in a study of cytomegalovirus exposure and HLA in healthy donors. The PCR was carried out with 60 Vbeta primers and 13 Jbeta primers. Repertoires were generated with immunoSEQ multiplex PCR, while TCRdb's copy carries only in-frame clones and drops some. The table lists over 100,000 clones, around 78% of them singletons. The sample was PBMCs. The receptors come from a woman under 40 in good health and CMV-seropositive.

CDR3 nucleotide sequence: TGTGCCAGCAGTTTATCTCCAACGAGTGAAAAACTGTTTTTT. As protein: CASSLSPTSEKLFF. The V call is TRBV27, the J call TRBJ1-4; unclear D gene. The germline V gene encodes CDR1 MNHEY and CDR2 SMNVEV (reference sequence). The CDR3 covers 14 residues. Trimming left V 0 bases short and J 7 bases short, with 9 bases between.

The chain combines TRBV6-6 with TRBJ2-5; a weak D match, TRBD2 (5 bases). There are 12 residues in the CDR3. V dropped 6 bases and J dropped 5 bases, with 10 bases sitting between them. Germline-derived CDR1 and CDR2 are MNHNY and SVGAGI (reference sequence). CDR3 coding DNA: TGTGCCAGCAGCGGACTGCAGGAGACCCAGTACTTC. This encodes CASSGLQETQYF.

This clone has only one observation. V is TRBV28 and J is TRBJ1-2; the D gene is possibly TRBD1 (5 bases). Germline V CDR1 and CDR2: MDHEN, SYDVKM. The CDR3 has 14 amino acids. The V end was cut by 2 bases, the J end by 4 bases, with 11 bases between. The CDR3 loop is CASSLQGTFYGYTF. The CDR3 DNA reads as TGTGCCAGCAGTTTACAGGGAACCTTCTATGGCTACACCTTC.

V usage is TRBV4-2 and J usage is TRBJ1-2; TRBD1 aligns across 9 bases. This CDR3 region has 17 residues. V dropped 0 bases and J dropped 7; count of bases not matched to a gene: 12. Germline V CDR1 and CDR2: LGHNA, YNFKEQ. The chain's CDR3 is CASSQEGRSNRGLGYTF. For the CDR3, the DNA is TGTGCCAGCAGCCAAGAGGGAAGGAGCAACAGGGGGCTTGGCTACACCTTC.

This rearrangement joins TRBV7-2 to TRBJ2-2, with 7 bases that match TRBD2. V was pared by 2 bases and J by 0 bases, with 9 bases of the junction left unmatched. Germline CDR1 SGHTA, CDR2 FQGNSA. The CDR3 spans 18 residues. CDR3 coding DNA: TGTGCCAGCAGCTTAAAGGCTCGCGGGGGAGCGAACACCGGGGAGCTGTTTTTT. This encodes CASSLKARGGANTGELFF.

CDR3 loop: CASSSPPGSSGNTIYF. CDR3 DNA: TGTGCCAGCAGCTCGCCCCCGGGGAGCTCTGGAAACACCATATATTTT. The chain carries TRBV7-9 and TRBJ1-3; D not certain. The V gene's germline CDR1 is SEHNR and CDR2 FQNEAQ (reference sequence). The CDR3 contains 16 residues. The V and J ends lost 4 bases and 0 bases respectively, with 13 bases between them.

The CDR3 region is CASSLQAGGSTGELFF. The CDR3 DNA reads TGTGCCAGCAGCTTACAAGCGGGGGGGTCCACCGGGGAGCTGTTTTTT. The J gene is TRBJ2-2, the V gene TRBV7-3, with 10 bases identical to TRBD2. The CDR3 extends over 16 amino acids. The ends lost 2 bases at V and 4 bases at J; junction bases unmatched: 4. CDR1 is SGHTA, CDR2 FQGTGA, per germline.

V usage is TRBV4-3 and J usage is TRBJ2-5, with 13 bases that match TRBD2. The V gene's germline CDR1 is LGHNA and CDR2 YSLEER. V dropped 2 bases and J dropped 6; count of bases not matched to a gene: 15. This CDR3 is built from 19 residues. The CDR3 nucleotides are TGCGCCAGCAGCCAATTTTGGCAACTAGCGGGGGGGCCATCGCAGACCCAGTACTTC. It is translated as CASSQFWQLAGGPSQTQYF.

The chain employs TRBV5-4 and TRBJ2-5; TRBD2 agrees at 11 bases. CDR1 SGHNT and CDR2 YYREEE come from the germline V gene (reference sequence). The V segment lost 4 bases and the J segment 2 bases; nucleotides outside the gene matches: 4. The CDR3 runs to 15 residues. CDR3 loop: CASSLTSGEQETQYF. CDR3 bases: TGTGCCAGCAGCCTGACTAGCGGGGAACAAGAGACCCAGTACTTC.